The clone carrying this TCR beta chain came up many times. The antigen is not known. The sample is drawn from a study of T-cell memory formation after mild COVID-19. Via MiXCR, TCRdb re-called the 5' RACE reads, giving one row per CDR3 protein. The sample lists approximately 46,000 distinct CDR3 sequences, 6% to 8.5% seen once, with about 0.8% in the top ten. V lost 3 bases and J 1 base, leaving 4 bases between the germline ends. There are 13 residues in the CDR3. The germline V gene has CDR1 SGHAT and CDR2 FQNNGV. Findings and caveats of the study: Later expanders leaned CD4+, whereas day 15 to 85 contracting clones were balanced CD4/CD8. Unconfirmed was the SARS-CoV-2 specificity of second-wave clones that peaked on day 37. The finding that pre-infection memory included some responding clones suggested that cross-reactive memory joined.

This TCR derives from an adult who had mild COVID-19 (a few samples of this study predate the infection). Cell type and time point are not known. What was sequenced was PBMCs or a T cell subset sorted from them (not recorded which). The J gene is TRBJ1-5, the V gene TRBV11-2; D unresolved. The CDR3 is CASSFQSNQPQHF. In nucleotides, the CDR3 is TGTGCCAGCAGCTTCCAGAGCAATCAGCCCCAGCATTTT. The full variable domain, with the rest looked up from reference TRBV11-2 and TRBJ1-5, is EAGVAQSPRYKIIEKRQSVAFWCNPISGHATLYWYQQILGQGPKLLIQFQNNGVVDDSQLPKDRFSAERLKGVDSTLKIQPAKLEDSAVYLCASSFQSNQPQHFGDGTRLSIL.